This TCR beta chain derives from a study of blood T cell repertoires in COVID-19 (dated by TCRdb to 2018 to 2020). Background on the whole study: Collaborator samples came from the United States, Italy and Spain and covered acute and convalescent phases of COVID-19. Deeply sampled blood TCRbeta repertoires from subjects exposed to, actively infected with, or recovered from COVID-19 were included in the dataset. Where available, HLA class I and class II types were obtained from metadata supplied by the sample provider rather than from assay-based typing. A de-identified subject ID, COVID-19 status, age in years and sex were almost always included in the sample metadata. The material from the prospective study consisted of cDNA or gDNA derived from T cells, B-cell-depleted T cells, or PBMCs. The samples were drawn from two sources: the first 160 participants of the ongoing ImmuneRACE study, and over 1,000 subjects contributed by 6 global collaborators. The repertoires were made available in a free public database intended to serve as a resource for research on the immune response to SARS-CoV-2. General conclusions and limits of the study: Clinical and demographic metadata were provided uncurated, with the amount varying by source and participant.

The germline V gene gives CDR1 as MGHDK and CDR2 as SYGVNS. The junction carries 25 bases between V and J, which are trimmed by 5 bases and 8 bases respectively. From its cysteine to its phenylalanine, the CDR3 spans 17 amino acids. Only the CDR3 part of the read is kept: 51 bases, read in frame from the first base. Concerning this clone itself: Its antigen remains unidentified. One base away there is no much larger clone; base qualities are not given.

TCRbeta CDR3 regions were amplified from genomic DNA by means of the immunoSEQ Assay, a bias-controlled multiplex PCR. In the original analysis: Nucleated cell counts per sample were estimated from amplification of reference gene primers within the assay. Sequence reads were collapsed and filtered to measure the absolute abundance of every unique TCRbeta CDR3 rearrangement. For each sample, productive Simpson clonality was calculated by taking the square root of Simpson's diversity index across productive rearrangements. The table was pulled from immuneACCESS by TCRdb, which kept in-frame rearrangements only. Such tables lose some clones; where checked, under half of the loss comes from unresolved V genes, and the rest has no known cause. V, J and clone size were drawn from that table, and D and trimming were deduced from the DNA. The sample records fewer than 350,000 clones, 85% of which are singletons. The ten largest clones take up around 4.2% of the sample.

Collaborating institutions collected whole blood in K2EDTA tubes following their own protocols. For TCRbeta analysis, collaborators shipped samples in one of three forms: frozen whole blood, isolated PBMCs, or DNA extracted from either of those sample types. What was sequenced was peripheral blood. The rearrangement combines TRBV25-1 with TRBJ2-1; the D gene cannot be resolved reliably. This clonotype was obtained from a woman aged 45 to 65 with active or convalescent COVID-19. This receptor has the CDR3 CASSNTWRSPVRDEQFF. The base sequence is TGTGCCAGCAGTAACACCTGGCGGAGCCCCGTTCGGGATGAGCAGTTCTTC. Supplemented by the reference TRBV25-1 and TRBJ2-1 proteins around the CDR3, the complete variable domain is EADIYQTPRYLVIGTGKKITLECSQTMGHDKMYWYQQDPGMELHLIHYSYGVNSTEKGDLSSESTVSRIRTEHFPLTLESARPSHTSQYLCASSNTWRSPVRDEQFFGPGTRLTVL.